This record covers a single TCR beta chain. Its antigen remains unidentified. These data come from a study of cytomegalovirus exposure and HLA in healthy donors. About the research overall: HLA-typed donors were the source of approximately 88 million unique TCRs, which an early data release held.

Amplification used 60 Vbeta primers and 13 Jbeta primers. Some clones are missing from TCRdb's copy, which holds only in-frame ones; the method was immunoSEQ multiplex PCR. The sample holds fewer than 150,000 clones, under 80% seen once. Study-wide points: For most TCR beta V segments, an earlier analysis put the productive rate at about 90% or about 30% of the time. Being indistinguishable, some V segments were excluded, TRBV6-2 and TRBV6-3 among them. Sequencing probably produced one cluster of sequence variants that were highly shared.

V shed 1 base, J shed 0 bases, and the junction held 4 bases outside the gene matches. Germline assignment: CDR1 LNHNV and CDR2 YYDKDF (reference sequence). The CDR3 is made up of 17 amino acids. The sequence came from a woman in her thirties or forties in good health and CMV-seropositive. The rearrangement uses TRBV15 and TRBJ2-4; 9 positions match TRBD1. Sample: PBMCs. CDR3 nucleotides: TGTGCCACCAGCAGAGGGACAGGGGTCCTAGCCAAAAACATTCAGTACTTC. It translates to CATSRGTGVLAKNIQYF.